Only one count was recorded for the clone carrying this T cell receptor (beta chain). Antigen unknown. The data were obtained in a study of T cells after posttransplantation cyclophosphamide. Study-wide findings and caveats: Donor CD8+ memory clones often dominated recipient blood repertoires at later times. TRB overlap between skin or GI tissue T cells and blood was limited.

Trimming removed 3 bases at V and 3 bases at J, with 14 bases between. Germline CDR1 is KGHSH and CDR2 is LQKENI. The CDR3 length is 15 residues. This table comes from immunoSEQ multiplex PCR, and its TCRdb copy is limited to in-frame clones, with some not included. The table has roughly 70,000 clones, 93% seen once. The related graft donor's blood sample was taken on the day of bone marrow donation. This TCR was sampled from a woman younger than 45 in good health and a related stem cell transplant donor. The chain uses TRBV18 and TRBJ1-2; D remains unclear. The material sequenced was PBMCs. The CDR3 is CASSPALGLDYGYTF. The CDR3 bases are TGTGCCAGCTCACCGGCTTTAGGTCTAGACTATGGCTACACCTTC.